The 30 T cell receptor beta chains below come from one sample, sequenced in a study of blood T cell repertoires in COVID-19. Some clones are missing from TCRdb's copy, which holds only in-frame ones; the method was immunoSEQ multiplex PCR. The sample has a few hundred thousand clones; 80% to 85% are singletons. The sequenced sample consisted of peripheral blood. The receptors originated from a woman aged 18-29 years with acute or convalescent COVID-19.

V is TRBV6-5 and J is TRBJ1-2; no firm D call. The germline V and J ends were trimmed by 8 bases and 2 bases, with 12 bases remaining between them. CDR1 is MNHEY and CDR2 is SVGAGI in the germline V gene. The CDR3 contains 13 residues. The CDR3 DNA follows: TGTGCCAGCGGGAGAGGGAACAACTATGGCTACACCTTC. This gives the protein CASGRGNNYGYTF.

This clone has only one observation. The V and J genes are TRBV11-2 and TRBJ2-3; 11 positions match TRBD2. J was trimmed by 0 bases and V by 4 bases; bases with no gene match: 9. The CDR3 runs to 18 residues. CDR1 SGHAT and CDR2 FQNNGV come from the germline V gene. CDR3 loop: CASSSSLAGAGSTDTQYF. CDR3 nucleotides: TGTGCCAGCAGCTCATCACTAGCGGGAGCTGGGAGCACAGATACGCAGTATTTT.

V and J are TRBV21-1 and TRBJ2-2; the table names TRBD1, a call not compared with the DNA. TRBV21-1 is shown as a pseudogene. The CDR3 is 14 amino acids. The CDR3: CASTPGRVPGELFF. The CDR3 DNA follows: TGTGCCAGCACCCCAGGCAGGGTACCCGGGGAGCTGTTTTTT.

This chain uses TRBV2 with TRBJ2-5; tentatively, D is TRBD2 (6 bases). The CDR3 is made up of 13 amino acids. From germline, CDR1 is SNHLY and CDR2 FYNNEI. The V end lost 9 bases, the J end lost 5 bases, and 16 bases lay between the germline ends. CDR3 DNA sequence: TGTGCCAGTCGTCCTCGGGGGTGGGAGACCCAGTACTTC. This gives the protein CASRPRGWETQYF.

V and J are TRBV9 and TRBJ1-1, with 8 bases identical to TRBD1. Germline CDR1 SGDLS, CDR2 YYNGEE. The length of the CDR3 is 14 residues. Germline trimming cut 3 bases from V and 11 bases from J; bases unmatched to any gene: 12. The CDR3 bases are TGTGCCAGCAGCGCCACCCAGACAGGGGATCGGGCTTTCTTT. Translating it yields CASSATQTGDRAFF.

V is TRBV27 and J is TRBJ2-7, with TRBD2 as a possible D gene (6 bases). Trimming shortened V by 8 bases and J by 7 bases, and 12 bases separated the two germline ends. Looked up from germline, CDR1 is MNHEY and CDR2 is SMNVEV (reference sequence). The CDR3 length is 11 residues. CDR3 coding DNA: TGTGCCAGCCTGCGGGGTTCGGAGCAGTACTTC. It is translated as CASLRGSEQYF.

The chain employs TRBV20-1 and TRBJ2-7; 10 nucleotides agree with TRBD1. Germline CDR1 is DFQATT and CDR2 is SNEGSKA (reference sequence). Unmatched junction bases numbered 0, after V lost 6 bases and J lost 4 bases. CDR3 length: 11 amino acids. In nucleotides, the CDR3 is TGCAGTGCGGGACAGGGGTACGAGCAGTACTTC. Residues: CSAGQGYEQYF.

Here the CDR3 reads CASSVRQGVTEAFF. The CDR3 nucleotides are TGTGCCAGCAGTGTTCGGCAGGGGGTGACTGAAGCTTTCTTT. The rearrangement joins TRBV6-2 or TRBV6-3 to TRBJ1-1; 7 bases line up with TRBD1. Trimming cost V 5 bases and J 5 bases; bases outside gene matches: 8. The CDR3 sequence is 14 residues long. Germline CDR1 MNHEY, CDR2 SVGEGT.

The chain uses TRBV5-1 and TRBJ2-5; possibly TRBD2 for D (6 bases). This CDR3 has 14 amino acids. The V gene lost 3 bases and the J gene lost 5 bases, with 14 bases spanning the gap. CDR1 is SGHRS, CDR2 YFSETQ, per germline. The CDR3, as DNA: TGCGCCAGCAGCTACCGACTAGTTGGTGAGACCCAGTACTTC. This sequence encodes CASSYRLVGETQYF.

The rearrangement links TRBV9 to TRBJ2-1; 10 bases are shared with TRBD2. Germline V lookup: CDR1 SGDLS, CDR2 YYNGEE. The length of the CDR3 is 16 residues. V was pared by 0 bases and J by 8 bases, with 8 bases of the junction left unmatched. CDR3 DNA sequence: TGTGCCAGCAGCGTAGATGCTAGCGGGAGCGTTTATGAGCAGTTCTTC. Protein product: CASSVDASGSVYEQFF.

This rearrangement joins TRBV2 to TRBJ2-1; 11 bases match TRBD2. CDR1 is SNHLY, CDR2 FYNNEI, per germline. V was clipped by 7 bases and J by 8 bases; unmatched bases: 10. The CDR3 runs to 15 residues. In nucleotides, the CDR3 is TGTGCCAGCATCGGGACTAGCGGCATCTTTGATGAGCAGTTCTTC. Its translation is CASIGTSGIFDEQFF.

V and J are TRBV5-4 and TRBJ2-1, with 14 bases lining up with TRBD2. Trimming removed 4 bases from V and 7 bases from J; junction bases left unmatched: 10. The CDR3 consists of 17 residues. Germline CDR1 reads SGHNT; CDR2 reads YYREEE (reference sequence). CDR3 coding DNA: TGTGCCAGCAGCCCGGGACTAGCGGGAGTTCTTTGGAATGAGCAGTTCTTC. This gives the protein CASSPGLAGVLWNEQFF. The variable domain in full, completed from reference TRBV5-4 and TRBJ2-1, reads ETGVTQSPTHLIKTRGQQVTLRCSSQSGHNTVSWYQQALGQGPQFIFQYYREEENGRGNFPPRFSGLQFPNYSSELNVNALELDDSALYLCASSPGLAGVLWNEQFFGPGTRLTVL.

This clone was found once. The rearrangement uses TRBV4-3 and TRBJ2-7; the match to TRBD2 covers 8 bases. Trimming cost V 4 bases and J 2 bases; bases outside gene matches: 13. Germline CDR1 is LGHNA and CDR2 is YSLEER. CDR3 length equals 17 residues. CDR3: CASSPTWTASGPYEQYF. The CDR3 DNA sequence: TGCGCCAGCAGCCCCACGTGGACGGCTAGCGGGCCCTACGAGCAGTACTTC.

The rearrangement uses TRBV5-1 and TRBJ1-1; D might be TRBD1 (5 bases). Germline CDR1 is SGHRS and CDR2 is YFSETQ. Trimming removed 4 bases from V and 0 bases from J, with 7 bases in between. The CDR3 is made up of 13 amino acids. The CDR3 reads CASSLGVNTEAFF. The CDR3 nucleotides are TGCGCCAGCAGCCTAGGGGTGAACACTGAAGCTTTCTTT.

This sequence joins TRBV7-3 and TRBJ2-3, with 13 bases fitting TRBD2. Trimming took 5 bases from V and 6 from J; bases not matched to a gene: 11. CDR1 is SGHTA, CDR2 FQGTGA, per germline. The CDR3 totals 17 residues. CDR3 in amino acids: CASSPRTSGSRGDTQYF. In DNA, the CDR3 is TGTGCCAGCAGCCCCCGGACTAGCGGGAGCAGAGGTGATACGCAGTATTTT.

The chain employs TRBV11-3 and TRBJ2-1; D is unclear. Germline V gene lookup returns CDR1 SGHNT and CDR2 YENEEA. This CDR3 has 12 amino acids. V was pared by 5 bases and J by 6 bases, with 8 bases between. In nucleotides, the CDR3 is TGTGCCAGCAGCCCTAGATCCAATGAGCAGTTCTTC. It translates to CASSPRSNEQFF. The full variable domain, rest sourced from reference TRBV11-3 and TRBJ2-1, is EAGVVQSPRYKIIEKKQPVAFWCNPISGHNTLYWYLQNLGQGPELLIRYENEEAVDDSQLPKDRFSAERLKGVDSTLKIQPAELGDSAVYLCASSPRSNEQFFGPGTRLTVL.

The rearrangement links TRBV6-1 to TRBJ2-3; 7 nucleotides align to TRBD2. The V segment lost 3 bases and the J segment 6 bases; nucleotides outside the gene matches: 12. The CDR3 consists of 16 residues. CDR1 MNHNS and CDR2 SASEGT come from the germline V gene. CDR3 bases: TGTGCCAGCAGTGAGGGGACGGGAGGACGTTGGGATACGCAGTATTTT. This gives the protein CASSEGTGGRWDTQYF.

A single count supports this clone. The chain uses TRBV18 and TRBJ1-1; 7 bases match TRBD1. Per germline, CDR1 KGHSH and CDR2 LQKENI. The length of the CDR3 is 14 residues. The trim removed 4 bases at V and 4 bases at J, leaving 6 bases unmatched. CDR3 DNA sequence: TGTGCCAGCTCACTTGAGGGGGCTGGCACTGAAGCTTTCTTT. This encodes CASSLEGAGTEAFF.

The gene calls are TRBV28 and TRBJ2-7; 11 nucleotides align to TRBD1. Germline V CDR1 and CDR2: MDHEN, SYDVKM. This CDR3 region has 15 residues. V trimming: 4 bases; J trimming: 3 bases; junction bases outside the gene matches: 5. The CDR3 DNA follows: TGTGCCAGCAGTTCCGGGACAGGGGGATTCTACGAGCAGTACTTC. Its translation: CASSSGTGGFYEQYF.

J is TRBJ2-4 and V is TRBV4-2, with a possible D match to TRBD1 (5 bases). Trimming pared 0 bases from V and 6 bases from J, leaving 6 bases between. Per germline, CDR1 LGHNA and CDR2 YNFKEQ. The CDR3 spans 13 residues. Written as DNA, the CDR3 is TGTGCCAGCAGCCAAGAGGGGCGAAACATTCAGTACTTC. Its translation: CASSQEGRNIQYF.

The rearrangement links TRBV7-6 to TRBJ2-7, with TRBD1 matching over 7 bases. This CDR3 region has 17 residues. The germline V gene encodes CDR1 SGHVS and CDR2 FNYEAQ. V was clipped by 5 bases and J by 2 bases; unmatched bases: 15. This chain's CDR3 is CASSPHAGTDSTYEQYF. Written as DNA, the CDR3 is TGTGCCAGCAGCCCGCACGCCGGGACAGATAGCACCTACGAGCAGTACTTC.

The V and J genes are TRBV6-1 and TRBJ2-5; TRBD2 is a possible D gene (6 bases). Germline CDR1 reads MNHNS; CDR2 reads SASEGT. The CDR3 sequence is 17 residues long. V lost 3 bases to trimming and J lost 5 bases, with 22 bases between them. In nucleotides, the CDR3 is TGTGCCAGCAGTGATGGTATTTATGGCGGGACCCACGAGACCCAGTACTTC. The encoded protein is CASSDGIYGGTHETQYF.

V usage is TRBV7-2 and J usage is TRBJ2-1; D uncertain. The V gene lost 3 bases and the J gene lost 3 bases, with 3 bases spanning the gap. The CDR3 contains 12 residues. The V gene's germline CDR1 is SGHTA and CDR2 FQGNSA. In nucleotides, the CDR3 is TGTGCCAGCAGCTTCTACTACAATGAGCAGTTCTTC. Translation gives CASSFYYNEQFF.

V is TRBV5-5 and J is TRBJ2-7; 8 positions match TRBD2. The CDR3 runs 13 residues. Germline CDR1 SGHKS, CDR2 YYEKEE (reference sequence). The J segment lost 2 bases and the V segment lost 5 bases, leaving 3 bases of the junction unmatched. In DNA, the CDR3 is TGTGCCAGCAGTAGTAGCGGGACCTACGAGCAGTACTTC. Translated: CASSSSGTYEQYF.

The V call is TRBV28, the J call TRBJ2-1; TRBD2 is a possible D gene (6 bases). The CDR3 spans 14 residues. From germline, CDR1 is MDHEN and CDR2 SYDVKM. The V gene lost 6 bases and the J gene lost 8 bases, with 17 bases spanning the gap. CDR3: CASSSQGLWDEQFF. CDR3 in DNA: TGTGCCAGCAGCTCTCAGGGACTTTGGGATGAGCAGTTCTTC.

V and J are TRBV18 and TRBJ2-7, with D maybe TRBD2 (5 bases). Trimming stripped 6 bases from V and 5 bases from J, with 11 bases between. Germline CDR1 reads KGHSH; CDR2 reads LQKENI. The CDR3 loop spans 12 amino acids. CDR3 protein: CASSETGDEQYF. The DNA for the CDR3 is TGTGCCAGCTCCGAAACCGGGGACGAGCAGTACTTC. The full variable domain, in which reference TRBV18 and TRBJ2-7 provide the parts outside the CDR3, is NAGVMQNPRHLVRRRGQEARLRCSPMKGHSHVYWYRQLPEEGLKFMVYLQKENIIDESGMPKERFSAEFPKEGPSILRIQQVVRGDSAAYFCASSETGDEQYFGPGTRLTVT.

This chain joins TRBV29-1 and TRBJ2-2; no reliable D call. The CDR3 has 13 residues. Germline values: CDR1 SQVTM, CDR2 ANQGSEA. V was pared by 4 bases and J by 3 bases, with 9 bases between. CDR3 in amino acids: CSVASAYTGELFF. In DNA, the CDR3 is TGCAGCGTTGCTTCCGCGTACACCGGGGAGCTGTTTTTT.

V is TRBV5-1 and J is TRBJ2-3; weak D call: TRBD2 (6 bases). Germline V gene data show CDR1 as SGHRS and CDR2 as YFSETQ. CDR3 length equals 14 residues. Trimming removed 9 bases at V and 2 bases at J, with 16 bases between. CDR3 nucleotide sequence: TGCGCCACAAGTCGGGAGACCTCCACAGATACGCAGTATTTT. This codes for CATSRETSTDTQYF.

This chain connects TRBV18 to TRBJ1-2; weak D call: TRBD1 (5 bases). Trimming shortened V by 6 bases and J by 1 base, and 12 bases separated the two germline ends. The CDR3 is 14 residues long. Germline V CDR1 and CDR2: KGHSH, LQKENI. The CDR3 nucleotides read TGTGCCAGCTCTCCCGATGACAGTAACTATGGCTACACCTTC. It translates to CASSPDDSNYGYTF.

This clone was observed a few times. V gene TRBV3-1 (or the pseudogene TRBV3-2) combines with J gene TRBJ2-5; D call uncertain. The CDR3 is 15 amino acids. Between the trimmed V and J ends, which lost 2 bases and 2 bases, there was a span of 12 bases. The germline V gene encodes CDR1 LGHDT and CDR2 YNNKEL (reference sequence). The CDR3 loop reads CASSQSMVRQETQYF. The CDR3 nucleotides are TGTGCCAGCAGCCAATCCATGGTGAGGCAAGAGACCCAGTACTTC.